These T cell receptor beta chains were read from a single sample in a study of shared clonotypes between healthy human individuals. Method: immunoSEQ multiplex PCR; TCRdb's copy keeps in-frame clones and lacks some. The table has more than 150,000 clones, approximately 92% seen once; the top ten hold 0.067%. Sequenced input: naive CD4+ T cells sorted from blood. All receptors come from a woman in her 30s in good health. The CDR3 runs from the conserved cysteine through the conserved F or W. Each record gives: D gene, V gene, J gene, CDR3 DNA, CDR3 protein. A D gene is named only where the DNA matches it firmly.

NA	TRBV23-1	TRBJ2-7	TGCGCCAGCAGTCAAGATAAAGGGGAGGTAAACTCCTACGAGCAGTACTTC	CASSQDKGEVNSYEQYF
NA	TRBV7-2	TRBJ1-5	TGTGCCAGCAGCTTAGAAGGGAGACAGCCCCAGCATTTT	CASSLEGRQPQHF
TRBD1	TRBV7-3	TRBJ2-1	TGTGCCAGCAGCTTAACTGCGGACAGGGGTCCCTGGAGTGAGCAGTTCTTC	CASSLTADRGPWSEQFF
NA	TRBV5-8	TRBJ2-7	TGTGCCAGCAGCTTGATATGGAGCGACGAGCAGTACTTC	CASSLIWSDEQYF
NA	TRBV5-5	TRBJ2-7	TGTGCCAGCAGCTTGCTCGGCTCCTCCTACGAGCAGTACTTC	CASSLLGSSYEQYF
NA	TRBV19	TRBJ1-5	TGTGCCAGTAGTATAGGGGGCAGAAGCAATCAGCCCCAGCATTTT	CASSIGGRSNQPQHF
TRBD2	TRBV7-8	TRBJ2-1	TGTGCCAGCAGCAATTCCCCTAGCGGGAACTACAATGAGCAGTTCTTC	CASSNSPSGNYNEQFF
TRBD2	TRBV4-2	TRBJ2-4	TGTGCCAGCAGCGACGTCCTAGCGGGAGGGCCGCCCATTCAGTACTTC	CASSDVLAGGPPIQYF
NA	TRBV15	TRBJ1-2	TGTGCCACCAGCAAAGGAGCTAACTATGGCTACACCTTC	CATSKGANYGYTF
NA	TRBV7-9	TRBJ2-1	TGTGCCAGCAGCCCGTATCGTATAGCGGCCCTAAGTCATGAGCAGTTCTTC	CASSPYRIAALSHEQFF
NA	TRBV28	TRBJ1-6	TGTGCCAGCAGTCCTCGACAGTCCAATCCACCCCTCCACTTT	CASSPRQSNPPLHF